This note documents a single TCR beta chain sequence. The antigen remains undetermined. The source of the sample is a study of cytomegalovirus exposure and HLA in healthy donors. Study-wide points: What TCR beta sequences reportedly achieved was accurate prediction of HLA-A and HLA-B alleles in most subjects. The authors listed over 150 TCR beta chains as cytomegalovirus-associated.

Per the germline V gene, CDR1 is SGHRS and CDR2 is YFSETQ. V gave up 4 bases and J gave up 5 bases; unmatched junction bases: 8. The CDR3 loop spans 15 amino acids. Primers for the PCR totalled 60 Vbeta and 13 Jbeta. Sequenced by immunoSEQ multiplex PCR; TCRdb stores in-frame clones only, minus some. The table lists about 110,000 clones, 78% of them singletons. The chain carries TRBV5-1 and TRBJ2-2; TRBD2 aligns across 7 bases. Sequencing used PBMCs. The source is a woman younger than 45 in good health and CMV-seronegative. DNA for the CDR3: TGCGCCAGCAGCGTCGGCGGGAGCCGTACCGGGGAGCTGTTTTTT. Translating it yields CASSVGGSRTGELFF.